This T cell receptor beta chain was sequenced during a study of patients and donors after allogeneic stem cell transplantation (dated by TCRdb to 2018 to 2021). This clonotype occurred many times. There is no known antigen for this receptor. One junction end does not reproduce the germline sequence, and a read error may be involved. Looking up the germline V gene yields CDR1 SGHRS and CDR2 YFSETQ. Inclusive of the bounding cysteine and phenylalanine, the CDR3 is 14 residues long. The CDR3 DNA has 42 bases and is translated from base 1. Library construction relied on RT-PCR. TCRdb names NextSeq 550 as the instrument used. The raw public reads went through TCRdb reprocessing: fastp at Q25, MiXCR clone calling, in-frame beta chains kept. Entries are consolidated by CDR3 protein sequence, retaining the most common genes and DNA. The sample data list some 880,000 distinct CDR3 sequences, and 15% to 20% of these were observed just once. The ten largest account for 5% to 7.5% of the sample.

The sequencing input was blood, either unsorted or a sorted T cell fraction (not recorded which). The TCR originated in a human donor who was either an allogeneic HSCT recipient or a stem cell or donor lymphocyte infusion donor (not recorded which). It is not recorded whose cells these are; they may come from a transplant donor. The V gene is TRBV5-1 and the J gene is TRBJ1-1, and TRBD1 aligns with 8 junction nucleotides. At the DNA level, the sequence is TGTGCCAGCAGTACTGACAGGGGCGGCACTGAAGCTTTCTTT. Its translation reads: CASSTDRGGTEAFF.